This TCR beta chain was identified during a study of blood T cell repertoires in COVID-19. Background on the study: The origin of the acute and convalescent COVID-19 samples was the United States, Italy and Spain. In each case, the material was cDNA or gDNA derived from T cells, B-cell-depleted T cells, or PBMCs.

Seattle-derived patients entered the study during active infection and were followed longitudinally. This clone was found once. The authors' processing: Reference gene primer amplification yielded estimated nucleated cell counts. Using immunoSEQ multiplex PCR, the repertoire was profiled, and TCRdb retains in-frame clones only, with some absent. V and J calls and clone size come straight from that table; D and trimming were deduced from the DNA. Among 150,000 to 200,000 clones listed, approximately 80% were seen once. In germline, CDR1 is KGHDR, CDR2 SFDVKD. The CDR3 is 16 amino acids. Unmatched junction bases numbered 5, after V lost 3 bases and J lost 6 bases.

The sample consisted of peripheral blood. J is TRBJ2-1 and V is TRBV24-1, with 12 bases fitting TRBD2. The clonotype was recovered from a woman in her sixties or seventies with COVID-19, enrolled during active disease. In DNA form, the CDR3 reads TGTGCCACCAGTGATCCCGGACTAGCGGGACTCAATGAGCAGTTCTTC. Protein sequence: CATSDPGLAGLNEQFF.